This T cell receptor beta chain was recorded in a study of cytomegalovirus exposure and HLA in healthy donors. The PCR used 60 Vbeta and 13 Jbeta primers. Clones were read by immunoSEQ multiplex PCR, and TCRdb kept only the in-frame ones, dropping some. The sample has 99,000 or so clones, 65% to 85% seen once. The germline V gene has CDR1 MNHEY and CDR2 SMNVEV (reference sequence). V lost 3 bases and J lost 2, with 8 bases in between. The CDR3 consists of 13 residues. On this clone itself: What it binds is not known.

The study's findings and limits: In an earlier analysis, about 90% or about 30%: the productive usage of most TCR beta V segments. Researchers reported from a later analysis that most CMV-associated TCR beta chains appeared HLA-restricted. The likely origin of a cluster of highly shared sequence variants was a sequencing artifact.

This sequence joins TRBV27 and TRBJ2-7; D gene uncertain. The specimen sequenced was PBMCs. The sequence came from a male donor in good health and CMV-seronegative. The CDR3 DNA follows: TGTGCCAGCAGTTTCGCAGGTCCCTACGAGCAGTACTTC. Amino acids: CASSFAGPYEQYF.